Sequencing of this T cell receptor beta chain was carried out in a study of blood T cell repertoires in COVID-19. As for the study in general: PBMCs, B-cell-depleted T cells, or T cells were the source of the cDNA or gDNA that made up the material.

Profiling relied on immunoSEQ multiplex PCR, and the TCRdb table lists in-frame clones only, not all of them. Of about 150,000 clones in the sample, approximately 91% are singletons; the top ten hold around 2.5%. Trimming took off 4 bases at V and 4 bases at J, with 14 bases between the two ends. CDR3 length equals 14 residues. Germline V gene data show CDR1 as SGHRS and CDR2 as YFSETQ. This clone appeared once. Sequencing was performed on peripheral blood. This rearrangement joins TRBV5-1 to TRBJ1-2; D is perhaps TRBD1 (5 bases). This receptor was obtained from a woman aged 70-85 years with acute or convalescent COVID-19. CDR3 DNA: TGCGCCAGCAGCACTAGTACGGGGGTCTATGGCTACACCTTC. It is translated as CASSTSTGVYGYTF.